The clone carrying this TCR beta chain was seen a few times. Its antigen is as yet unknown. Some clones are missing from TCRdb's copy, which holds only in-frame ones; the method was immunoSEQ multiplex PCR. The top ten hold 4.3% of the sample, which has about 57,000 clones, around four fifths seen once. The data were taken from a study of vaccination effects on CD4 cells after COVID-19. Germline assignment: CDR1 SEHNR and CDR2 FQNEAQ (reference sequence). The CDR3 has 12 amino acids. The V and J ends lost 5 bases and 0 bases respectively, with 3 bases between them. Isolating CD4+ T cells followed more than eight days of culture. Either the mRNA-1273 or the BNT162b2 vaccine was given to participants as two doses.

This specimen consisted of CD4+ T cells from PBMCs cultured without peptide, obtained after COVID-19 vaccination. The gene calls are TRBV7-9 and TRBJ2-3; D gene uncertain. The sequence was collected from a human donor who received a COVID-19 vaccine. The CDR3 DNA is TGTGCCAGCAGCCGGAGCACAGATACGCAGTATTTT. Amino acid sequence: CASSRSTDTQYF.